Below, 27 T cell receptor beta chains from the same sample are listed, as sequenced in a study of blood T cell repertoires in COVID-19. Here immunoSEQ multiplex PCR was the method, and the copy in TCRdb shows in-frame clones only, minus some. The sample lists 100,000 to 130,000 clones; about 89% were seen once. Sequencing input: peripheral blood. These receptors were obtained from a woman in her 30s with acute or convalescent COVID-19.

The CDR3 region has the DNA TGTGCCAGCACCCCCACCGGAGGGGCCAACGGGGAGCTGTTTTTT. Translated: CASTPTGGANGELFF. This chain joins TRBV7-2 and TRBJ2-2; D may be TRBD2 (6 bases). From germline, CDR1 is SGHTA and CDR2 FQGNSA. V gave up 7 bases and J gave up 7 bases, with 19 bases separating them. The CDR3 length is 15 residues.

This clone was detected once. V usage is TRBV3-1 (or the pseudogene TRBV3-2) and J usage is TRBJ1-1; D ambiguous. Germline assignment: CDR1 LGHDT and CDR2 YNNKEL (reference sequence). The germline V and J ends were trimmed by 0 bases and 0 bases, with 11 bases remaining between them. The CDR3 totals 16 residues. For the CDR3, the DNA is TGTGCCAGCAGCCAAGAGAGTGAGAGGGTGAACACTGAAGCTTTCTTT. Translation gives CASSQESERVNTEAFF.

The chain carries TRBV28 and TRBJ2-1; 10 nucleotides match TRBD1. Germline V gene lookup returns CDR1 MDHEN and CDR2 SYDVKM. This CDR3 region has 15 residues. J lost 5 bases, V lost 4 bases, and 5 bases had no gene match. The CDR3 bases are TGTGCCAGCAGTTCCGGGACAGGGGCGGACAATGAGCAGTTCTTC. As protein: CASSSGTGADNEQFF.

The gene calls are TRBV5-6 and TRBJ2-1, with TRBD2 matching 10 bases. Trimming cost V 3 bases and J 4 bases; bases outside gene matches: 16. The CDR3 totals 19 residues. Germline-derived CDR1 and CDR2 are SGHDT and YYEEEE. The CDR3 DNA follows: TGTGCCAGCAGCTGGAGCCGTAGCGGGGGGCCTTTACCGTACAATGAGCAGTTCTTC. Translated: CASSWSRSGGPLPYNEQFF.

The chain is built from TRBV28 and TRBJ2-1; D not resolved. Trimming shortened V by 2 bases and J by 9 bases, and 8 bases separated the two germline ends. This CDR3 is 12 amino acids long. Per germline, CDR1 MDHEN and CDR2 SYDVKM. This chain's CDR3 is CASSLEVGEQFF. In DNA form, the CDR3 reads TGTGCCAGCAGTTTAGAGGTTGGTGAGCAGTTCTTC.

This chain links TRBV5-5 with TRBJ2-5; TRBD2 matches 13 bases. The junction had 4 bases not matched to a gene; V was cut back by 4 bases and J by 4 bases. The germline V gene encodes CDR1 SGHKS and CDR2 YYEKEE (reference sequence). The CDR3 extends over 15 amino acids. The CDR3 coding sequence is TGTGCCAGCAGCATAGGACTAGCGGGAGTAGAGACCCAGTACTTC. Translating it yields CASSIGLAGVETQYF.

CDR3 in DNA: TGCGCCAGCAGCCAAGTTGTCTCAGGCGACTATGGCTACACCTTC. Translation: CASSQVVSGDYGYTF. The V and J genes are TRBV4-1 and TRBJ1-2; unclear D gene. V lost 1 base to trimming and J lost 3 bases, with 12 bases between them. This CDR3 has 15 amino acids. From germline, CDR1 is MGHRA and CDR2 YSYEKL.

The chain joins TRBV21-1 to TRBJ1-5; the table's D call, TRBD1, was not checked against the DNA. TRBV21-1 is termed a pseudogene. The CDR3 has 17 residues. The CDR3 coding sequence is TGTGCCAGCAGCAGAGGGGGCTTCTCTTTGAGCAATCAGCCCCAGCATTTT. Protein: CASSRGGFSLSNQPQHF.

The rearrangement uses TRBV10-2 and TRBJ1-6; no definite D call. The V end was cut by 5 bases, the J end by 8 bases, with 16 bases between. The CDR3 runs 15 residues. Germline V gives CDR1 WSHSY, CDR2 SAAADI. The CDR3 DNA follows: TGCGCCAGCAGTTTAATACCGGACGGGGATTCACCCCTCCACTTT. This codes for CASSLIPDGDSPLHF.

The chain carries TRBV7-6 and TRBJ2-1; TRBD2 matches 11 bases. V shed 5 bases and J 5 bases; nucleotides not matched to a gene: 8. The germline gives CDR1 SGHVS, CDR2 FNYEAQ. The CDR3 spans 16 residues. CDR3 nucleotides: TGTGCCAGCAGCCCTACTAGCGGGAGATTGAACAATGAGCAGTTCTTC. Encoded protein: CASSPTSGRLNNEQFF.

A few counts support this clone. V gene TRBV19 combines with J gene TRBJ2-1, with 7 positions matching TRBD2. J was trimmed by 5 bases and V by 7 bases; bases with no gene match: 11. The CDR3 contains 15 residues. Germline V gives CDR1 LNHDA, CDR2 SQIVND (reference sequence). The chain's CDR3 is CASKGVASGDNEQFF. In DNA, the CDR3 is TGTGCCAGTAAAGGTGTGGCTAGCGGTGACAATGAGCAGTTCTTC.

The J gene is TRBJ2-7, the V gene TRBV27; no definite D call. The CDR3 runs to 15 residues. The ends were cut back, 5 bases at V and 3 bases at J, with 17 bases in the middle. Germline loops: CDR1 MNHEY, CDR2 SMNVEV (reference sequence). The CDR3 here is CASSPIWSGYYEQYF. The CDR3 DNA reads TGTGCCAGCAGTCCTATCTGGTCAGGCTACTACGAGCAGTACTTC.

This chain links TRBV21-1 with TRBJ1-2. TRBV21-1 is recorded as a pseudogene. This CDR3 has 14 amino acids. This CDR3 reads CASSKERRLYGYTF. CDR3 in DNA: TGTGCCAGCAGCAAAGAGCGGCGGCTCTATGGCTACACCTTC.

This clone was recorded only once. For the CDR3, the DNA is TGTGCTAGTGGTTTGGTCCCCAGCGTGGGCGGGGAGCTGTTTTTT. Protein product: CASGLVPSVGGELFF. The V gene is TRBV12-5, the J gene TRBJ2-2; D is ambiguous. Trimming cost V 0 bases and J 7 bases, with 12 bases left between them. This CDR3 contains 15 residues. Germline V lookup: CDR1 LGHNT, CDR2 FRNRAP.

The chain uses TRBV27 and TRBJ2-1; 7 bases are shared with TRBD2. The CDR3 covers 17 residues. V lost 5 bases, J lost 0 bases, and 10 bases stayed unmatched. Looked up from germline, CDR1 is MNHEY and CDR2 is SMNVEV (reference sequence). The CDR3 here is CASSPSGLGSSYNEQFF. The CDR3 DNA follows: TGTGCCAGCAGTCCTAGCGGCCTCGGGAGCTCCTACAATGAGCAGTTCTTC.

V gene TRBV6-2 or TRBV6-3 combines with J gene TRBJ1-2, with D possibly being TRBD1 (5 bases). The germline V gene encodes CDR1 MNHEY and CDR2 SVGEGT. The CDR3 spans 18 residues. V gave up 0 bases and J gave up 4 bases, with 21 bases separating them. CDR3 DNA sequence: TGTGCCAGCAGTTACTCGATAGTCCCCAAGGACATATCCTATGGCTACACCTTC. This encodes CASSYSIVPKDISYGYTF.

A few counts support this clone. CDR3 protein: CASSLTVNTGELFF. CDR3 DNA: TGTGCCAGCAGCTTGACAGTTAACACCGGGGAGCTGTTTTTT. This chain connects TRBV7-9 to TRBJ2-2; the D gene is possibly TRBD1 (5 bases). V was cut by 3 bases and J by 2 bases, with 7 bases left in between. Germline V gene lookup returns CDR1 SEHNR and CDR2 FQNEAQ (reference sequence). The CDR3 spans 14 residues.

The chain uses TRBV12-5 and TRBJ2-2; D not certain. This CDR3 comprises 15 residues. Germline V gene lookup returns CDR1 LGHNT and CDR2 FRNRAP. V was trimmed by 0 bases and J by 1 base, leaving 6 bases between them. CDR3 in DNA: TGTGCTAGTGGTTTGGTATCGGGGAACACCGGGGAGCTGTTTTTT. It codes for CASGLVSGNTGELFF.

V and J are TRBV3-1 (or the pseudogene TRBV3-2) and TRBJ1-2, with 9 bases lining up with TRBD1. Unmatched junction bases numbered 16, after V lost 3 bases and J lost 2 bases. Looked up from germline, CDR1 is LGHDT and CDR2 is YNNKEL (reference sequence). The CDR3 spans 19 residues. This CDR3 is CASSHPRGGQGRMNYGYTF. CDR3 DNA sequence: TGTGCCAGCAGCCATCCGAGGGGGGGACAGGGTCGGATGAACTATGGCTACACCTTC.

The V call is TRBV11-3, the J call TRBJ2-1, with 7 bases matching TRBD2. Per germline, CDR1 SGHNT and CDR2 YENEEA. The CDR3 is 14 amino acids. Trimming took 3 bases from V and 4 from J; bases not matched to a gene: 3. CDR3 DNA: TGTGCCAGCAGCTTCGGGGGGTCTTACAATGAGCAGTTCTTC. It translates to CASSFGGSYNEQFF.

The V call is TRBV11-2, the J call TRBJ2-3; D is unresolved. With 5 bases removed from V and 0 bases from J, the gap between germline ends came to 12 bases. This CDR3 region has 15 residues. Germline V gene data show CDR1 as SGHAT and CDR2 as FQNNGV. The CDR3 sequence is CASSQVGSSTDTQYF. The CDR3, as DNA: TGTGCCAGCAGCCAGGTGGGTTCTAGCACAGATACGCAGTATTTT.

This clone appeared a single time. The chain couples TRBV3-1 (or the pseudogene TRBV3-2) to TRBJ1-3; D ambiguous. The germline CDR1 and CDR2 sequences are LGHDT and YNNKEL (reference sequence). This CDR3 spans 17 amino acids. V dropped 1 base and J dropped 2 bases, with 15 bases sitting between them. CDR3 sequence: CASSQGLAILAGNTIYF. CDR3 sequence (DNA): TGTGCCAGCAGCCAAGGACTTGCGATTTTGGCTGGAAACACCATATATTTT.

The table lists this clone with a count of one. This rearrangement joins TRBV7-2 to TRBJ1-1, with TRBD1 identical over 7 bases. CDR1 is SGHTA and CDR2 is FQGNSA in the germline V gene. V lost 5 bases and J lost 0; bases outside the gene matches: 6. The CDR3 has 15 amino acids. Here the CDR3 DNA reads TGTGCCAGCAGCGCTTACAGGGGCCTGAACACTGAAGCTTTCTTT. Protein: CASSAYRGLNTEAFF. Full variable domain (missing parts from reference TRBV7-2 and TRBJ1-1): GAGVSQSPSNKVTEKGKDVELRCDPISGHTALYWYRQSLGQGLEFLIYFQGNSAPDKSGLPSDRFSAERTGGSVSTLTIQRTQQEDSAVYLCASSAYRGLNTEAFFGQGTRLTVV.

This chain's CDR3 is CASSQGGRVGYGYTF. CDR3 nucleotide sequence: TGCGCCAGCAGCCAAGGCGGCAGGGTCGGCTATGGCTACACCTTC. This chain connects TRBV4-1 to TRBJ1-2, with a possible D match to TRBD1 (5 bases). V shed 1 base and J shed 4 bases, with 13 bases lying between them. The CDR3 loop spans 15 amino acids. Germline CDR1 and CDR2: MGHRA and YSYEKL.

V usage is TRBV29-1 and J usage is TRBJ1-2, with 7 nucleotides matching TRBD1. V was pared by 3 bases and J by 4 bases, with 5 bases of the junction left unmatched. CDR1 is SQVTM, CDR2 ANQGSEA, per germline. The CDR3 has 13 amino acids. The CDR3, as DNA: TGCAGCGTTGAGACAGGGCGCGCCTATGGCTACACCTTC. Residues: CSVETGRAYGYTF.

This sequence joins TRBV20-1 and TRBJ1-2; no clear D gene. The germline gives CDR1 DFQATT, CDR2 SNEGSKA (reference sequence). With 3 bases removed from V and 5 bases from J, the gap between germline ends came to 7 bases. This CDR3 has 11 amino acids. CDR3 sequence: CSASGRYGYTF. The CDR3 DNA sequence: TGCAGTGCTAGTGGCAGGTATGGCTACACCTTC.

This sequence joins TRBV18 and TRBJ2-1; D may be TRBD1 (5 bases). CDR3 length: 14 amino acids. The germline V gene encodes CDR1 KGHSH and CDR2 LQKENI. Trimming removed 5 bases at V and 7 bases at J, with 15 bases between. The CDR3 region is CASSRPGSFNEQFF. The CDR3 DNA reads TGTGCCAGCTCAAGGCCAGGGTCGTTTAATGAGCAGTTCTTC. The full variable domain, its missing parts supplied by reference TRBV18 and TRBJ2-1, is NAGVMQNPRHLVRRRGQEARLRCSPMKGHSHVYWYRQLPEEGLKFMVYLQKENIIDESGMPKERFSAEFPKEGPSILRIQQVVRGDSAAYFCASSRPGSFNEQFFGPGTRLTVL.